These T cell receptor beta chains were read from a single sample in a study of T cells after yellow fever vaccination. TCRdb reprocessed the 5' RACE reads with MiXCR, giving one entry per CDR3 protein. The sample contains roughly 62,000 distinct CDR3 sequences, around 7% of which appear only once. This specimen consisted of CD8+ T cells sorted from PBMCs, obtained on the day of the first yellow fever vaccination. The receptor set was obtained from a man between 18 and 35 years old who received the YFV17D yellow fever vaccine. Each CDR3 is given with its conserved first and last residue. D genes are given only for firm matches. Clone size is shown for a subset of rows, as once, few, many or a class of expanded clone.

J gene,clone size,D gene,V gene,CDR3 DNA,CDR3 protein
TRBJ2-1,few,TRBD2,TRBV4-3,TGCGCCAGCAGCCCAGGACTAGCGGGGTGGGATGAGCAGTTCTTC,CASSPGLAGWDEQFF
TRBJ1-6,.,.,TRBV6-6,TGTGCCAGCAACAGTTCACCCCTCCACTTT,CASNSSPLHF
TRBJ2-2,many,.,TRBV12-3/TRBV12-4,TGTGCCAGCAGTCCCCACAGGGCCACCGGGGAGCTGTTTTTT,CASSPHRATGELFF
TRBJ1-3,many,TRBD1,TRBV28,TGTGCCAGCAGTTTATTGGGCTGGGGACAGATGCCTGAAAACACCATATATTTT,CASSLLGWGQMPENTIYF
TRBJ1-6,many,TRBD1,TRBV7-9,TGTGCCAGCACCATGGGACAGGGTAATTCACCCCTCCACTTT,CASTMGQGNSPLHF
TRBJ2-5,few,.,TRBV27,TGTGCCAGCAGCCCCCGGGGTTGGGAGACCCAGTACTTC,CASSPRGWETQYF
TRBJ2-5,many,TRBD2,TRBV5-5,TGTGCCAGCAGATTTCTTCCGGGACTAGCGGAGCCAAGGGAGACCCAGTACTTC,CASRFLPGLAEPRETQYF
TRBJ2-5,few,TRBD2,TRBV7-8,TGTGCCAGCAGCTTAGCTCGTGGGACTAGCGGGGGGGCCCGACAGACCCAGTACTTC,CASSLARGTSGGARQTQYF
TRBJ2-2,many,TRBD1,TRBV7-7,TGTGCTAGCAGCTCCGATGGGAGAACAGGGGACAACACCGGGGAGCTGTTTTTT,CASSSDGRTGDNTGELFF
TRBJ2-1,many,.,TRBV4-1,TGCGCCAGCAGCCAAGAGGGCTTCAATGAGCAGTTCTTC,CASSQEGFNEQFF
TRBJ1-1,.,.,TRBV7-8,TGTGCCAGCAGCGAATCCCTAGAAGCTTTCTTT,CASSESLEAFF
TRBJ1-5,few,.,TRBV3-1,TGTGCCAGCAGCCAAGTCCCGGGGGACCAGCATTTT,CASSQVPGDQHF
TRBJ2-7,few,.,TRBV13,TGTGCCAGCAGCTTAGGGTCCGGGACCACCGATGTCGAGCAGTACTTC,CASSLGSGTTDVEQYF
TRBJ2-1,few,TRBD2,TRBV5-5,TGTGCCAGCACCCCGGGGGAGGGTCCCTACAATGAGCAGTTCTTC,CASTPGEGPYNEQFF
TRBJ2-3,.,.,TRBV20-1,TGCAGTGCTAGGAAGGACACAGATACGCAGTATTTT,CSARKDTDTQYF
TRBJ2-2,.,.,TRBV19,TGTGCCAGTAGTAGTCTCGAATCGACCGGGGAGCTGTTTTTT,CASSSLESTGELFF
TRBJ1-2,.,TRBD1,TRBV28,TGTGCCAGCAGTTTGGATCTTGTCGGGACAGCGGCCACTAACTATGGCTACACCTTC,CASSLDLVGTAATNYGYTF
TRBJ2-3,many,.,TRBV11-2,TGTGCCAGCAGCCGGGCGGCAGATACGCAGTATTTT,CASSRAADTQYF
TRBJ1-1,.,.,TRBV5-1,TGCGCCAGCAGCCCAAGGGGGGCGGGGGGCACTGAAGCTTTCTTT,CASSPRGAGGTEAFF
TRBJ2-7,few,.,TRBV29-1,TGCAGCGTTGAATGGTCGACAGCCCACGAGCAGTACTTC,CSVEWSTAHEQYF
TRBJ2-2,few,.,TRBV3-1,TGTGCCAGCAGACCTAGGGGACGTAGCACCGGGGAGCTGTTTTTT,CASRPRGRSTGELFF
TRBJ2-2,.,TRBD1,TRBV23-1,TGCGCCAGCAGTGAGGACAGGGACAACACCGGGGAGCTGTTTTTT,CASSEDRDNTGELFF
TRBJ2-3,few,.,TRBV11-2,TGTGCCAGCAGCTTAGAAAACAGCGGGGATACGCAGTATTTT,CASSLENSGDTQYF
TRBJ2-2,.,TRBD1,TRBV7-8,TGTGCCAGCAGCTTAATCGGGACAGGGGGGCCCGGGGAGCTGTTTTTT,CASSLIGTGGPGELFF
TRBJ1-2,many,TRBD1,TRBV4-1,TGCGCCAGCAGCCAATTGGGACAGGGGGCAGAATTTAACTATGGCTACACCTTC,CASSQLGQGAEFNYGYTF
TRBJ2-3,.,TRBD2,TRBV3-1,TGTGCCAGCAGCCAAGATAGTGACTTCGGAGCGGGGAGCACAGATACGCAGTATTTT,CASSQDSDFGAGSTDTQYF
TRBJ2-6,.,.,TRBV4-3,TGCGCCAGCAGCCACCAACGGATCCGTACGCCTGGGGCCAACGTCCTGACTTTC,CASSHQRIRTPGANVLTF
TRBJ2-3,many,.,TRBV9,TGTGCCAGCAGCGTAGGGCTTACCCCCACAGATACGCAGTATTTT,CASSVGLTPTDTQYF
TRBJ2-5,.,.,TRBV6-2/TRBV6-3,TGTGCCAGCAGTTACGGGGGGCCAGAGACCCAGTACTTC,CASSYGGPETQYF
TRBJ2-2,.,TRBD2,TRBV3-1,TGTGCCAGCAGCCCAGGACTAGCATTGACCGGGGAGCTGTTTTTT,CASSPGLALTGELFF
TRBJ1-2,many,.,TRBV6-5,TGTGCCAGCACCCAGGGATTATATGGCTACACCTTC,CASTQGLYGYTF
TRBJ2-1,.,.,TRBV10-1,TGCGCCAGCAGTGATGTTGATAATGAGCAGTTCTTC,CASSDVDNEQFF
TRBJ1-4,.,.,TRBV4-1,TGCGCCAGCAGCCAAGTGGGGGCTCATGAAAAACTGTTTTTT,CASSQVGAHEKLFF
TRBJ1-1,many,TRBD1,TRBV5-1,TGCGCCAGTTCGGACAGGGGGATAGAAGCTTTCTTT,CASSDRGIEAFF
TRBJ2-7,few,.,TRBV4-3,TGCGCCAGCAGCCAAGATCTAGGGCCCGTAGGATACGAGCAGTACTTC,CASSQDLGPVGYEQYF
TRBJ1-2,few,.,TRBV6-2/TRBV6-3,TGTGCCAGCAGTTACTCGAGTCCGGAGCTCTATGGCTACACCTTC,CASSYSSPELYGYTF
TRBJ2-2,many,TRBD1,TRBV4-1,TGCGCCAGCAGCCAAGGATTAGGGACAGGGGGCTTAGGGGAGCTGTTTTTT,CASSQGLGTGGLGELFF
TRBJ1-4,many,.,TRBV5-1,TGCGCCAGCAGCTACCGTGCAACTAATGAAAAACTGTTTTTT,CASSYRATNEKLFF
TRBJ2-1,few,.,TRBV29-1,TGCAGCGTTTTGGGGGGGCGTTACAATGAGCAGTTCTTC,CSVLGGRYNEQFF
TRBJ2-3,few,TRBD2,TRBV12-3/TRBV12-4,TGTGCCAGCAGTTTTAAACGGGGGGGCCGTGGGGATACGCAGTATTTT,CASSFKRGGRGDTQYF
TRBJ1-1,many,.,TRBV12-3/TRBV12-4,TGTGCCAGCAGCCTCGGACAGCCTGAAGCTTTCTTT,CASSLGQPEAFF
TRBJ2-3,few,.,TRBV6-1,TGTGCCAGCAGTGAAGCGCGAGATACGCAGTATTTT,CASSEARDTQYF
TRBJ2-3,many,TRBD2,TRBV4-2,TGTGCCAGCGGGACTAGCGGGGACCTCACAGATACGCAGTATTTT,CASGTSGDLTDTQYF
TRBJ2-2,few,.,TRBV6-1,TGTGCCAGCAGAGTTCCGGGACACGGACCCGGGGAGCTGTTTTTT,CASRVPGHGPGELFF
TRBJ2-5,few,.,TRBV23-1,TGCGCCAGCAGTCTTGACCGGGCCCCGACCCAAGAGACCCAGTACTTC,CASSLDRAPTQETQYF
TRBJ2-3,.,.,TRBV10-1,TGCGCCAGCAGGAGTGAGTTCGCAGATACGCAGTATTTT,CASRSEFADTQYF
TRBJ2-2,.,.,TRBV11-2,TGTGCCAGCAGCTCAGCAGGGATGAACACCGGGGAGCTGTTTTTT,CASSSAGMNTGELFF
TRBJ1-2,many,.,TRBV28,TGTGCCAGCAGTCCCTTCACGTTTATCAACTATGGCTACACCTTC,CASSPFTFINYGYTF
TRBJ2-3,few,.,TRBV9,TGTGCCAGCAGCGTAGAGGAGGGGGGGCCCCCAGATACGCAGTATTTT,CASSVEEGGPPDTQYF
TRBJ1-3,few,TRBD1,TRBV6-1,TGTGCCAGCACAGAACAGGGGTTAGGTGGAAACACCATATATTTT,CASTEQGLGGNTIYF
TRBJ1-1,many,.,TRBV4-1,TGCGCCAGCAGTTTCAAGGGACTAAACACTGAAGCTTTCTTT,CASSFKGLNTEAFF
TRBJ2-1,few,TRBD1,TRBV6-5,TGTGCCAGCAGCCCTACAGGGGTAAACAATGAGCAGTTCTTC,CASSPTGVNNEQFF
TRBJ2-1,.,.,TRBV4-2,TGTGCCAGCAGCGCGCTTGGAAGGAGCTCCTACAATGAGCAGTTCTTC,CASSALGRSSYNEQFF
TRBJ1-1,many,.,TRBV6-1,TGTGCCAGCAGTGAACGCCAGGGACACACTGAAGCTTTCTTT,CASSERQGHTEAFF